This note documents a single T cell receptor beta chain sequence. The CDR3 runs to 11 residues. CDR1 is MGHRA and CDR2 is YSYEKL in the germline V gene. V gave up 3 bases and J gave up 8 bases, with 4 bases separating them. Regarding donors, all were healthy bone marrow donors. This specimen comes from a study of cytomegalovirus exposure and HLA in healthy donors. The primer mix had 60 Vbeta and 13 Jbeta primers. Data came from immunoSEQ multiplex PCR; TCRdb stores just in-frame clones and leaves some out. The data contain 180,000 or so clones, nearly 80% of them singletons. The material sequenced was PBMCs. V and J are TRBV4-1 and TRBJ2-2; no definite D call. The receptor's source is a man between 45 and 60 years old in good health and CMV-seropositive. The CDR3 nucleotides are TGCGCCAGCAGCCATTCGGGGGAGCTGTTTTTT. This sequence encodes CASSHSGELFF.